One sample yielded the 12 T cell receptor beta chains listed below, sequenced in a study of response to subunit inactivated influenza vaccine. TCRdb redid the calling of the RT-PCR reads with MiXCR, one entry per CDR3 protein. The data hold more than 150,000 distinct CDR3 sequences, with around 9% observed a single time. The sequencing used non-naive T cells sorted from PBMCs, collected on the day of vaccination. All receptors derive from a man aged 50-59 years who received an inactivated influenza vaccine.

CDR3 in DNA: TGTGCCAGCTCACCATTCTCCGGACTGAGCTCCTACAATGAGCAGTTCTTC. Protein sequence: CASSPFSGLSSYNEQFF. The chain uses TRBV18 and TRBJ2-1; perhaps TRBD2 as D (5 bases). Germline V gene data show CDR1 as KGHSH and CDR2 as LQKENI. The V end lost 2 bases, the J end lost 0 bases, and 14 bases lay between the germline ends. The CDR3 is made up of 17 amino acids.

The CDR3: CASSLQAPYEQYF. CDR3 sequence (DNA): TGTGCCAGCAGTTTACAGGCACCATACGAGCAGTACTTC. The chain uses TRBV28 and TRBJ2-7; D gene unclear. Trimming pared 2 bases from V and 4 bases from J, leaving 9 bases between. In germline, CDR1 is MDHEN, CDR2 SYDVKM. This CDR3 is built from 13 residues.

This clonotype has more than one count but fewer than ten. This chain uses TRBV28 with TRBJ2-1; 7 positions match TRBD1. Germline-derived CDR1 and CDR2 are MDHEN and SYDVKM. V trimming: 5 bases; J trimming: 8 bases; junction bases outside the gene matches: 18. CDR3 length: 17 residues. CDR3 region: CASSPPTGTVGSDEQFF. The CDR3 coding sequence is TGTGCCAGCAGTCCCCCCACCGGGACAGTAGGGTCCGATGAGCAGTTCTTC.

This clonotype was counted between two and nine times. The rearrangement uses TRBV14 and TRBJ2-5, with TRBD2 identical over 10 bases. The CDR3 is made up of 15 amino acids. J was trimmed by 5 bases and V by 6 bases; bases with no gene match: 9. CDR1 and CDR2 (germline): SGHDN, FVKESK. CDR3: CASSPSGGAQETQYF. The CDR3 coding sequence is TGTGCCAGCAGTCCAAGCGGGGGGGCCCAGGAGACCCAGTACTTC. Combining the CDR3 with reference TRBV14 and TRBJ2-5 gives the whole variable domain EAGVTQFPSHSVIEKGQTVTLRCDPISGHDNLYWYRRVMGKEIKFLLHFVKESKQDESGMPNNRFLAERTGGTYSTLKVQPAELEDSGVYFCASSPSGGAQETQYFGPGTRLLVL.

The sample holds many counts of this clonotype. The rearrangement joins TRBV29-1 to TRBJ2-3; 12 positions match TRBD2. V dropped 3 bases and J dropped 7; count of bases not matched to a gene: 5. Per germline, CDR1 SQVTM and CDR2 ANQGSEA. This CDR3 has 14 residues. The CDR3 sequence is CSVDMTSGGNTQYF. The CDR3 DNA is TGCAGCGTTGATATGACTAGCGGGGGAAATACGCAGTATTTT.

The DNA for the CDR3 is TGTGCCACCAGCAGAGGTCCGGACGCCATGGAAAAACTGTTTTTT. This encodes CATSRGPDAMEKLFF. The gene calls are TRBV15 and TRBJ1-4; D remains unclear. The CDR3 has 15 residues. Germline CDR1 and CDR2: LNHNV and YYDKDF (reference sequence). V dropped 1 base and J dropped 8 bases, with 14 bases sitting between them. The full variable domain, its missing parts supplied by reference TRBV15 and TRBJ1-4, is DAMVIQNPRYQVTQFGKPVTLSCSQTLNHNVMYWYQQKSSQAPKLLFHYYDKDFNNEADTPDNFQSRRPNTSFCFLDIRSPGLGDTAMYLCATSRGPDAMEKLFFGSGTQLSVL.

This clonotype was seen only a few times. V and J are TRBV30 and TRBJ2-1; 11 bases line up with TRBD1. Per germline, CDR1 GTSNPN and CDR2 SVGIG (reference sequence). V shed 2 bases, J shed 6 bases, and the junction held 9 bases outside the gene matches. The CDR3 has 16 residues. Here the CDR3 reads CAWSIRRGQGGNEQFF. The CDR3 DNA sequence: TGTGCCTGGAGTATCCGGAGGGGACAGGGGGGCAATGAGCAGTTCTTC.

This clonotype was found many times. V gene TRBV28 combines with J gene TRBJ1-5, with no clear D. Trimming shortened V by 1 base and J by 2 bases, and 18 bases separated the two germline ends. Germline CDR1 and CDR2: MDHEN and SYDVKM. The CDR3 length is 18 residues. The CDR3 DNA reads as TGTGCCAGCAGTTTATCTATCGGGTTAGGGTCGGGCAATCAGCCCCAGCATTTT. It is translated as CASSLSIGLGSGNQPQHF.

This clonotype was counted at least ten times. V is TRBV4-1 and J is TRBJ1-3, with unresolved D. Between the trimmed V and J ends, which lost 0 bases and 0 bases, there was a span of 6 bases. Germline CDR1 is MGHRA and CDR2 is YSYEKL. The CDR3 runs to 15 residues. CDR3 sequence: CASSQDNNSGNTIYF. CDR3 nucleotide sequence: TGCGCCAGCAGCCAAGATAACAACTCTGGAAACACCATATATTTT.

Many counts were recorded for this clonotype. This chain joins TRBV15 and TRBJ1-2; no definite D call. Per the germline V gene, CDR1 is LNHNV and CDR2 is YYDKDF (reference sequence). Trimming pared 5 bases from V and 7 bases from J, leaving 11 bases between. The CDR3 contains 12 residues. CDR3 coding DNA: TGTGCCACCAGCGAGGGAGCGGGTGGCTACACCTTC. Translating gives CATSEGAGGYTF. Looking up the rest from reference TRBV15 and TRBJ1-2 gives the full variable domain: DAMVIQNPRYQVTQFGKPVTLSCSQTLNHNVMYWYQQKSSQAPKLLFHYYDKDFNNEADTPDNFQSRRPNTSFCFLDIRSPGLGDTAMYLCATSEGAGGYTFGSGTRLTVV.

This clonotype was seen a handful of times. The chain combines TRBV6-1 with TRBJ1-1; D call uncertain. This CDR3 contains 13 residues. Germline loops: CDR1 MNHNS, CDR2 SASEGT. Trimming removed 5 bases from V and 0 bases from J, with 7 bases in between. CDR3 amino acids: CASSPALNTEAFF. DNA of the CDR3: TGTGCCAGCAGTCCCGCCTTGAACACTGAAGCTTTCTTT.

This clonotype appeared a few times. This sequence joins TRBV5-1 and TRBJ2-6; D gene uncertain. The CDR3 is made up of 16 amino acids. Germline-derived CDR1 and CDR2 are SGHRS and YFSETQ. V gave up 1 base and J gave up 2 bases, with 10 bases separating them. The CDR3 is CASSLSSPPGANVLTF. As DNA, the CDR3 is TGCGCCAGCAGCTTGAGCTCCCCACCTGGGGCCAACGTCCTGACTTTC. The variable domain in full, with the rest retrieved from reference TRBV5-1 and TRBJ2-6, is KAGVTQTPRYLIKTRGQQVTLSCSPISGHRSVSWYQQTPGQGLQFLFEYFSETQRNKGNFPGRFSGRQFSNSRSEMNVSTLELGDSALYLCASSLSSPPGANVLTFGAGSRLTVL.